Listed below are T cell receptor beta chains from one sample, sequenced in a study of early T cells in non-severe SARS-CoV-2 infection. TCRdb re-called the 5' RACE reads with MiXCR, one entry per CDR3 protein. Found here are around 65,000 distinct CDR3 sequences, roughly 13% of them singletons; the top ten hold about 1.3%. This specimen consisted of whole blood, obtained at baseline. These receptors were obtained from an adult who was a healthcare worker with PCR-confirmed SARS-CoV-2 infection or an uninfected control (not recorded which). Both conserved end residues are part of each CDR3. The D gene is left open where the match is weak. Not all rows give a size; the values are once, few, many and, for expanded clones, a class.

j_gene,d_gene,abundance,v_gene,CDR3nt,CDR3aa
TRBJ2-3,TRBD2,few,TRBV2,TGTGCCAGCAGCTGGACTAGCGGGAGAGATACGCAGTATTTT,CASSWTSGRDTQYF
TRBJ1-6,NA,NA,TRBV6-5,TGTGCCAGCAGTTACGATATGGGTGACTCTTCACCCCTCCACTTT,CASSYDMGDSSPLHF
TRBJ1-1,TRBD1,many,TRBV29-1,TGCAGCGCCTGGGACAGGGTAATTGGCACTGAAGCTTTCTTT,CSAWDRVIGTEAFF
TRBJ2-3,NA,many,TRBV9,TGTGCCAGCAGCGTAGAAGTTCAGGAGGAGCAGTATTTT,CASSVEVQEEQYF
TRBJ1-1,NA,few,TRBV7-9,TGTGCCAGCAGCTTGAAGGGACACCTGAACACTGAAGCTTTCTTT,CASSLKGHLNTEAFF
TRBJ2-1,NA,many,TRBV6-4,TGTGCCAGCAGTGACTCATCCGGGGCAGAGCAGTTCTTC,CASSDSSGAEQFF
TRBJ2-7,NA,few,TRBV7-9,TGTGCCAGCAGCTTAAAATCTGGACCCTACGAGCAGTACTTC,CASSLKSGPYEQYF
TRBJ2-3,NA,few,TRBV10-3,TGTGCCATCGGAATTGCCGGAAGGGGCACAGATACGCAGTATTTT,CAIGIAGRGTDTQYF
TRBJ2-5,TRBD1,NA,TRBV11-2,TGTGCCAGCAGCCAGGCTACACAAAGGGGGCCTCAAGAGACCCAGTACTTC,CASSQATQRGPQETQYF
TRBJ2-7,TRBD1,few,TRBV7-9,TGTGCCAGCACCCCGGACAGGATTGGCGAGCAGTACTTC,CASTPDRIGEQYF
TRBJ2-3,TRBD1,few,TRBV5-1,TGCGCCAGCAGCCGGGACAGTACGGCCCGGGATACGCAGTATTTT,CASSRDSTARDTQYF
TRBJ2-1,TRBD2,many,TRBV6-2/TRBV6-3,TGTGCCAGCAGCCGTTCACTGGCGGGAGAGAGCGATGAGCAGTTCTTC,CASSRSLAGESDEQFF
TRBJ2-3,NA,NA,TRBV3-1,TGTGCCAGCAGCCAAGGAGTCGCCGACGGAGATACGCAGTATTTT,CASSQGVADGDTQYF
TRBJ2-4,NA,few,TRBV20-1,TGCAGTGCTAGAGCAACGGGCAAAAACATTCAGTACTTC,CSARATGKNIQYF
TRBJ2-7,NA,many,TRBV28,TGTGCCAGCAGTGCGCCGAGCAGCACCTACGAGCAGTACTTC,CASSAPSSTYEQYF
TRBJ2-1,TRBD2,many,TRBV6-2/TRBV6-3,TGTGCCAGACCAGCGGGGGATTACAATGAGCAGTTCTTC,CARPAGDYNEQFF
TRBJ2-1,NA,NA,TRBV20-1,TGCAGTGCTAGGAGAACCAATGAGCAGTTCTTC,CSARRTNEQFF
TRBJ2-1,NA,NA,TRBV7-2,TGTGCCAGCACGGTAGAGGGCTCGACCTACAATGAGCAGTTCTTC,CASTVEGSTYNEQFF
TRBJ2-2,TRBD2,few,TRBV18,TGTGCCAGCTCGCCCCGACGGGAGGTCCCCGCCACCGGGGAGCTGTTTTTT,CASSPRREVPATGELFF
TRBJ1-1,NA,many,TRBV29-1,TGCAGCGTTGGGGGCGGGAGCACTGAAGCTTTCTTT,CSVGGGSTEAFF
TRBJ2-3,NA,NA,TRBV7-2,TGTGCCAGCAGCCCTTCACCGGGACTCTACACAGATACGCAGTATTTT,CASSPSPGLYTDTQYF
TRBJ2-1,TRBD2,NA,TRBV4-1,TGCGCCAGCTCTTGGCCGCGGGAGGGTGGGAATGAGCAGTTCTTC,CASSWPREGGNEQFF
TRBJ2-5,NA,many,TRBV10-1,TGCGCCAGCAGTGAGTCTTGGGGGCGAGAGACCCAGTACTTC,CASSESWGRETQYF
TRBJ2-7,TRBD1,NA,TRBV20-1,TGCAGTGCTTCGGACAGGGTCGCCACCTACGAGCAGTACTTC,CSASDRVATYEQYF
TRBJ2-1,TRBD1,many,TRBV28,TGTGCCAGCAGTTTCCTCGGACAGGGCATAGGTGAGCAGTTCTTC,CASSFLGQGIGEQFF
TRBJ2-1,TRBD2,few,TRBV7-9,TGTGCCAGCAGCTTATGGACTAGCGGGATCAATGAGCAGTTCTTC,CASSLWTSGINEQFF
TRBJ2-3,NA,few,TRBV18,TGTGCCAGCTCACCAGGGGGAACCAGCACAGATACGCAGTATTTT,CASSPGGTSTDTQYF
TRBJ1-2,NA,NA,TRBV29-1,TGCAGCGTTGACCGGGGGCGAAACTATGGCTACACCTTC,CSVDRGRNYGYTF
TRBJ2-5,NA,NA,TRBV27,TGTGCCAGCGGACTGTACCAAGAGACCCAGTACTTC,CASGLYQETQYF
TRBJ2-7,TRBD2,NA,TRBV20-1,TGCAGTGCTGGGACTAGCGGGAGACTGCAGTACTTC,CSAGTSGRLQYF
TRBJ1-1,TRBD1,many,TRBV6-6,TGTGCCACCCTGACAGGGGGCACTGAAGCTTTCTTT,CATLTGGTEAFF
TRBJ2-7,NA,many,TRBV20-1,TGCAGTGCTAGAGAACGCGGAGAGCAGTACTTC,CSARERGEQYF
TRBJ2-3,TRBD1,many,TRBV28,TGTGCCAGCAGTTTCCGGGACAGGGGGGCAAATACGCAGTATTTT,CASSFRDRGANTQYF
TRBJ2-7,NA,few,TRBV2,TGTGCCAGCGCGGCCGGCTACGAGCAGTACTTC,CASAAGYEQYF
TRBJ1-4,TRBD1,few,TRBV7-9,TGTGCCAGCAGCTCCGGGACAGGGGACGAAAAACTGTTTTTT,CASSSGTGDEKLFF
TRBJ1-1,NA,many,TRBV5-1,TGCGCCAGCAGCTTGGCCCCTGGCGGAGGGGGTAACACTGAAGCTTTCTTT,CASSLAPGGGGNTEAFF
TRBJ2-3,NA,NA,TRBV29-1,TGCAGCGTTGCTGGAGACAGCACAGATACGCAGTATTTT,CSVAGDSTDTQYF
TRBJ1-5,NA,NA,TRBV20-1,TGCAGTGCTAGAGCTAACACAGGGAGCAATCAGCCCCAGCATTTT,CSARANTGSNQPQHF
TRBJ1-6,NA,few,TRBV6-2/TRBV6-3,TGTGCCAGCACCGGACAGAGCTCCTATAATTCACCCCTCCACTTT,CASTGQSSYNSPLHF
TRBJ2-3,NA,few,TRBV7-2,TGTGCCAGCAGCCCGTACCCTCAACCTCATCGCACAGATACGCAGTATTTT,CASSPYPQPHRTDTQYF